Each of the 23 T cell receptor beta chains below was sequenced from the same sample in a study of OX40 agonist ivuxolimab in advanced cancers. The repertoire was sequenced with immunoSEQ multiplex PCR; TCRdb's copy has only in-frame clones and lacks some. The data hold more than 7,000 clones, with 85% to 90% observed a single time. The material sequenced was CD4+ or CD8+ T cells sorted from blood, taken in a trial of the OX40 agonist ivuxolimab. All receptors derive from an adult with an advanced solid tumor such as melanoma, head and neck, liver or kidney cancer.

This clone showed up just once. V is TRBV11-2 and J is TRBJ2-1; a weak D match, TRBD2 (6 bases). The CDR3 loop spans 11 amino acids. The V end was cut by 1 base, the J end by 12 bases, with 7 bases between. From germline, CDR1 is SGHAT and CDR2 FQNNGV. CDR3 coding DNA: TGTGCCAGCAGCTTAGGGCGGGGGCAGTTCTTC. Its protein product is CASSLGRGQFF. The full variable domain, with the rest looked up from reference TRBV11-2 and TRBJ2-1, is EAGVAQSPRYKIIEKRQSVAFWCNPISGHATLYWYQQILGQGPKLLIQFQNNGVVDDSQLPKDRFSAERLKGVDSTLKIQPAKLEDSAVYLCASSLGRGQFFGPGTRLTVL.

The rearrangement joins TRBV27 to TRBJ1-1, with D uncertain. The ends were cut back, 6 bases at V and 4 bases at J, with 9 bases in the middle. Germline V lookup: CDR1 MNHEY, CDR2 SMNVEV (reference sequence). The CDR3 spans 12 residues. The DNA of the CDR3 is TGTGCCAGCAGGACTGGAGGCACTGAAGCTTTCTTT. Translating gives CASRTGGTEAFF.

This clone appeared a few times. The V call is TRBV13, the J call TRBJ1-2; 8 bases are a match to TRBD1. From germline, CDR1 is PRHDT and CDR2 FYEKMQ (reference sequence). The V and J ends lost 2 bases and 8 bases, in that order; junction bases with no gene match: 7. The CDR3 extends over 14 amino acids. CDR3 amino acids: CASSLLGQGSGYTF. CDR3 in DNA: TGTGCCAGCAGCTTACTCGGACAGGGAAGCGGCTACACCTTC.

The chain is built from TRBV9 and TRBJ2-2; 9 nucleotides align to TRBD2. Germline CDR1 SGDLS, CDR2 YYNGEE. The CDR3 contains 18 residues. J lost 0 bases, V lost 0 bases, and 6 bases had no gene match. CDR3 nucleotide sequence: TGTGCCAGCAGCGTAGGACTCAGCGGGGGGACGAACACCGGGGAGCTGTTTTTT. It translates to CASSVGLSGGTNTGELFF.

As to this clone: A read error may produce the germline difference seen at one junction end. This chain connects TRBV28 to TRBJ1-6; D not resolved. The CDR3 is 11 residues long. Germline CDR1 is MDHEN and CDR2 is SYDVKM. CDR3 in amino acids: CASSTASAPNF. In DNA, the CDR3 is TGTGCCAGCAGTACTGCATCGGCCCCGAACTTT.

This clone was recorded only once. This rearrangement joins TRBV4-2 to TRBJ2-5; no firm D call. V was clipped by 0 bases and J by 6 bases, with 14 bases between them. The length of the CDR3 is 15 residues. The germline V gene encodes CDR1 LGHNA and CDR2 YNFKEQ. CDR3 residues: CASSQDFSPEKTQYF. In DNA, the CDR3 is TGTGCCAGCAGCCAAGATTTCAGCCCGGAGAAGACCCAGTACTTC.

V is TRBV6-1 and J is TRBJ1-3; no clear D gene. Deletions cut 8 bases from V and 0 bases from J, with 11 bases between. There are 14 residues in the CDR3. Germline V gene data show CDR1 as MNHNS and CDR2 as SASEGT. CDR3 sequence: CASGLGSSGNTIYF. In nucleotides, the CDR3 is TGTGCCAGCGGCCTCGGTAGCTCTGGAAACACCATATATTTT.

This chain uses TRBV6-5 with TRBJ2-7, with TRBD1 matching 7 bases. Germline CDR1 is MNHEY and CDR2 is SVGAGI. Trimming cost V 4 bases and J 4 bases; bases outside gene matches: 1. This CDR3 is 12 amino acids long. CDR3 in DNA: TGTGCCAGCAGTTCCAGGGGGTACGAGCAGTACTTC. Encoded protein: CASSSRGYEQYF.

This chain links TRBV7-6 with TRBJ2-5; 7 bases are a match to TRBD1. The CDR3 is 16 amino acids. The J segment lost 5 bases and the V segment lost 5 bases, leaving 14 bases of the junction unmatched. The germline V gene encodes CDR1 SGHVS and CDR2 FNYEAQ. The CDR3 nucleotides read TGTGCCAGCAGCCAGAGACAGGGAAGGACTGTTGAGACCCAGTACTTC. It is translated as CASSQRQGRTVETQYF.

The J gene is TRBJ2-1, the V gene TRBV2; 7 bases map to TRBD2. V lost 8 bases and J lost 0; bases outside the gene matches: 7. This CDR3 spans 15 amino acids. Per germline, CDR1 SNHLY and CDR2 FYNNEI. The CDR3 DNA reads TGTGCCAGCCCCGCAGTAGCGGGCTCCTACAATGAGCAGTTCTTC. Translating it yields CASPAVAGSYNEQFF.

The V gene is TRBV11-2, the J gene TRBJ1-1; D unclear. V lost 0 bases, J lost 1 base, and 12 bases lay in between. Germline CDR1 is SGHAT and CDR2 is FQNNGV. The CDR3 has 16 residues. The CDR3 region is CASSLEFGRKNTEAFF. In DNA form, the CDR3 reads TGTGCCAGCAGCTTAGAGTTTGGCAGAAAGAACACTGAAGCTTTCTTT.

This rearrangement joins TRBV21-1 to TRBJ2-1; the table's D call, TRBD2, was not checked against the DNA. TRBV21-1 is labeled a pseudogene. The CDR3 loop spans 17 amino acids. The CDR3 nucleotides read TGTGCCATTCCGGGACTAGCGGGGGGGAGCTCCTACAATGAGCAGTTCTTC. Translation gives CAIPGLAGGSSYNEQFF.

This chain links TRBV5-4 with TRBJ1-2; no clear D. The CDR3 length is 15 residues. Trimming took 0 bases from V and 0 from J, leaving 9 bases between them. CDR1 and CDR2 from the germline V gene are SGHNT and YYREEE (reference sequence). The CDR3, as DNA: TGTGCCAGCAGCTTGGTTGTACAAGCTAACTATGGCTACACCTTC. Amino acid sequence: CASSLVVQANYGYTF.

The V and J genes are TRBV7-3 and TRBJ1-1; D unresolved. The CDR3 has 13 amino acids. V dropped 1 base and J dropped 0 bases, with 3 bases sitting between them. Germline CDR1 reads SGHTA; CDR2 reads FQGTGA. The CDR3 DNA follows: TGTGCCAGCAGCTTAAGCCTGAACACTGAAGCTTTCTTT. This translates into CASSLSLNTEAFF.

The gene calls are TRBV2 and TRBJ1-2; D uncertain. The V end lost 5 bases, the J end lost 4 bases, and 11 bases lay between the germline ends. This CDR3 comprises 13 residues. CDR1 and CDR2 from the germline V gene are SNHLY and FYNNEI. CDR3 region: CASSPYPPYGYTF. DNA of the CDR3: TGTGCCAGCAGTCCCTACCCTCCCTATGGCTACACCTTC. Drawing the rest from reference TRBV2 and TRBJ1-2, the complete variable domain is EPEVTQTPSHQVTQMGQEVILRCVPISNHLYFYWYRQILGQKVEFLVSFYNNEISEKSEIFDDQFSVERPDGSNFTLKIRSTKLEDSAMYFCASSPYPPYGYTFGSGTRLTVV.

The chain combines TRBV20-1 with TRBJ1-2; D is uncertain. The CDR3 covers 11 residues. The ends were cut back, 0 bases at V and 4 bases at J, with 3 bases in the middle. Germline V gene lookup returns CDR1 DFQATT and CDR2 SNEGSKA (reference sequence). The CDR3 coding sequence is TGCAGTGCTAGAGATATCTATGGCTACACCTTC. Its translation is CSARDIYGYTF.

The V call is TRBV2, the J call TRBJ1-5; the match to TRBD1 covers 7 bases. The CDR3 covers 14 residues. Germline lookup yields CDR1 SNHLY and CDR2 FYNNEI. The J segment lost 8 bases and the V segment lost 7 bases, leaving 11 bases of the junction unmatched. CDR3 amino acids: CASNLNRGREPQHF. CDR3 coding DNA: TGTGCCAGCAACCTAAACAGGGGAAGGGAGCCCCAGCATTTT.

V usage is TRBV6-1 and J usage is TRBJ2-7; D may be TRBD1 or TRBD2 (5 bases each). With 10 bases removed from V and 0 bases from J, the gap between germline ends came to 13 bases. The germline V gene has CDR1 MNHNS and CDR2 SASEGT. The CDR3 totals 13 residues. CDR3 loop: CATRDGNSYEQYF. The CDR3 nucleotides read TGTGCCACCCGGGACGGTAACTCCTACGAGCAGTACTTC.

The gene calls are TRBV7-9 and TRBJ2-7; no definite D call. The CDR3 runs 13 residues. CDR1 is SEHNR, CDR2 FQNEAQ, per germline (reference sequence). Trimming removed 0 bases from V and 1 base from J, with 4 bases in between. The CDR3 nucleotides are TGTGCCAGCAGCTTAGCGGTTTCCTACGAGCAGTACTTC. This gives the protein CASSLAVSYEQYF.

The V call is TRBV7-9, the J call TRBJ2-3; the match to TRBD2 covers 11 bases. With 4 bases clipped from V and 2 bases from J, the junction kept 5 bases outside the gene matches. Germline values: CDR1 SEHNR, CDR2 FQNEAQ (reference sequence). The CDR3 runs to 16 residues. The chain's CDR3 is CASSSLTSGVTDTQYF. The CDR3 DNA follows: TGTGCCAGCAGCTCCCTGACTAGCGGGGTCACAGATACGCAGTATTTT.

V is TRBV19 and J is TRBJ1-5; D might be TRBD1 (5 bases). Germline loops: CDR1 LNHDA, CDR2 SQIVND (reference sequence). The length of the CDR3 is 15 residues. The ends were cut back, 5 bases at V and 2 bases at J, with 13 bases in the middle. The CDR3 here is CASSSQIGGNQPQHF. CDR3 bases: TGTGCCAGTAGTTCTCAAATAGGGGGCAATCAGCCCCAGCATTTT.

The rearrangement links TRBV6-1 to TRBJ1-1; D unclear. Germline lookup yields CDR1 MNHNS and CDR2 SASEGT. Trimming shortened V by 8 bases and J by 1 base, and 8 bases separated the two germline ends. The CDR3 totals 12 residues. The CDR3 nucleotides read TGTGCCAGCGGCGGGTGGAACACTGAAGCTTTCTTT. It encodes CASGGWNTEAFF.

The chain carries TRBV27 and TRBJ1-1, with unresolved D. CDR3 length: 13 amino acids. CDR1 MNHEY and CDR2 SMNVEV come from the germline V gene (reference sequence). The germline V and J ends were trimmed by 9 bases and 7 bases, with 18 bases remaining between them. The CDR3 nucleotides read TGTGCCAGGAGGAGTGACGGACGGCTTGAAGCTTTCTTT. It specifies CARRSDGRLEAFF.